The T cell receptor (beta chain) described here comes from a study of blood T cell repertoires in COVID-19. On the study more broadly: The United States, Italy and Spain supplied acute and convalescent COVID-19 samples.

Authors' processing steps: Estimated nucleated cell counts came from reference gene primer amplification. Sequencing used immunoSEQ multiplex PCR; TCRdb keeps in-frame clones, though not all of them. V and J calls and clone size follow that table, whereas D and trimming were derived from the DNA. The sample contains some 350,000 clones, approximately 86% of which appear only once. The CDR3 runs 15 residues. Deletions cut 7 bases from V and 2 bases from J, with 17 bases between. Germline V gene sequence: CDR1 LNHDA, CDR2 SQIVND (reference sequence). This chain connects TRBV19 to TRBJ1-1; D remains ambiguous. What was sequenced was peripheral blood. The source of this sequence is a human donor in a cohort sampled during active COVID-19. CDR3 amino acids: CASTIRQETNTEAFF. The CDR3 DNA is TGTGCCAGTACCATCCGGCAGGAAACTAACACTGAAGCTTTCTTT.